This T cell receptor beta chain was identified in a study of cytomegalovirus exposure and HLA in healthy donors. Overall study context: As an earlier analysis found, some 170 million T cells yielded 100 million to 130 million unique TCR beta sequences. Findings and limits, study-wide: A later analysis showed HLA-associated TCR beta chains outstripping equally common others in clonal expansion. For most subjects, TCR beta sequences were reported to predict HLA-A and HLA-B alleles with accuracy. Segments of the TCR beta V type were, in most cases, productive about 87% or about 30% of the time in an earlier analysis.

J was trimmed by 7 bases and V by 5 bases; bases with no gene match: 11. This CDR3 contains 15 residues. Germline CDR1 and CDR2: SGHNT and YYREEE (reference sequence). Details on this clone: Its cognate antigen is unknown.

It was with 60 Vbeta and 13 Jbeta primers that the PCR ran. Assay: immunoSEQ multiplex PCR; the TCRdb copy retains only in-frame clones and omits some. The table includes approximately 200,000 clones, 60% to 85% detected once. The sequence derives from a man between 40 and 49 years old in good health and CMV-seronegative. The chain combines TRBV5-4 with TRBJ1-2, with 10 bases matching TRBD1. Sequenced sample: PBMCs. The CDR3 sequence: CASSYPGQGLGGYTF. CDR3 nucleotide sequence: TGTGCCAGCAGTTATCCGGGACAGGGGTTGGGTGGCTACACCTTC.